This TCR beta chain originates from a study of T cells in Graves' hyperthyroidism and ophthalmopathy. For the study at large: Once the initial diagnosis was made, peripheral blood was obtained before any treatment. The study's findings and limits: Blood shared most expanded thyroid clonotypes above 0.001.

TCR beta CDR3 sequences were amplified from RNA transcripts. RT-PCR in the first round (using the HTBI primer set) targeted the TCR CDR3. TCRdb called the multiplex PCR reads again in MiXCR, with one record for every CDR3 protein. The sample contains about 250,000 distinct CDR3 sequences, over 20% of which appear only once. To note about this clonotype: Its antigen is not known.

The CDR3 spans 15 residues. V lost 2 bases, J lost 8 bases, and 18 bases lay in between. Germline assignment: CDR1 MNHEY and CDR2 SVGAGI. V is TRBV6-5 and J is TRBJ1-1, with D hard to call. The sample comprised blood. This sequence originates from a young man with Graves' ophthalmopathy. The DNA for the CDR3 is TGTGCCAGCAGTTACCGAGTCGGGCCTACCATCGAAGCTTTCTTT. The encoded protein is CASSYRVGPTIEAFF.